A selection of T cell receptor beta chains follows, all from one sample in a study of blood T cells in healthy people across ages. A single record per CDR3 protein comes from TCRdb applying MiXCR to the 5' RACE reads. This table holds 600,000 to 1,000,000 distinct CDR3 sequences, roughly 60% found once. The specimen was blood. The source of these receptors is a young man in good health. CDR3s include the opening cysteine and the closing phenylalanine or tryptophan. Fields, in order: clone size, J gene, D gene, V gene, CDR3 DNA, CDR3 protein. A D gene is named only where the DNA matches it firmly. Not every row has a clone size; where given, it reads once, few, many or a size class.

NA	TRBJ2-7	NA	TRBV4-1	TGCGCCAGCAGCCAAACGCGGCACGACGAGCAGTACTTC	CASSQTRHDEQYF
NA	TRBJ2-4	NA	TRBV11-1	TGTGCCAGCAGCTTAGTTTGGGCGGACAGTCCTGAAAACATTCAGTACTTC	CASSLVWADSPENIQYF
NA	TRBJ2-7	TRBD2	TRBV7-9	TGTGCCAGCAGCTTAGGTATGGGGGGGGAGGGCTACAATGAGCAGTACTTC	CASSLGMGGEGYNEQYF
NA	TRBJ2-3	NA	TRBV4-1	TGCGCCAGCAGCCAACTCAAGGATACGCAGTATTTT	CASSQLKDTQYF
NA	TRBJ2-7	NA	TRBV21-1	TGTGCCAGCAGCACGCGCACAGGGGCGGAGTCCTACGAGCAGTACTTC	CASSTRTGAESYEQYF
NA	TRBJ1-2	NA	TRBV6-2/TRBV6-3	TGTGCCAGCAGCCAACGGGTCCGGAGACACTATGGCTACACCTTC	CASSQRVRRHYGYTF
NA	TRBJ2-7	NA	TRBV9	TGTGCCAGCAGCGTTGGTACAGGGCCACGCGGAGGATACGAGCAGTACTTC	CASSVGTGPRGGYEQYF
few	TRBJ2-6	NA	TRBV29-1	TGCAGCGTGGGGCCTTTAAGGACCTCTGGGGCCAACGTCCTGACTTTC	CSVGPLRTSGANVLTF
NA	TRBJ2-5	TRBD2	TRBV3-1	TGTGCCAGCAGCCAGGCGGGGGAGCAGTACTTC	CASSQAGEQYF
NA	TRBJ2-7	NA	TRBV12-3/TRBV12-4	TGTGCCAGCAGTGGAGCCGGGCCCTCTTACGAGCAGTACTTC	CASSGAGPSYEQYF
NA	TRBJ1-6	TRBD1	TRBV20-1	TGCAGTGCTGGAGGGACAGGTGGCTCACCCCTCCACTTT	CSAGGTGGSPLHF
few	TRBJ2-5	TRBD2	TRBV20-1	TGCAGTGCTAGTCTCTCGACTAGCAATCAAGAGACCCAGTACTTC	CSASLSTSNQETQYF
NA	TRBJ2-3	TRBD2	TRBV9	TGTGCCAGCAGCGTAGCTAGCGGGAGGACCACAGATACGCAGTATTTT	CASSVASGRTTDTQYF
few	TRBJ2-5	NA	TRBV25-1	TGTGCCAGCAGTGAATACCAGGGAGAGACCCAGTACTTC	CASSEYQGETQYF
NA	TRBJ2-1	TRBD1	TRBV7-2	TGTGCCAGCAGCCTGAGGTTGGGGGACAGGGGGCTCAATGAGCAGTTCTTC	CASSLRLGDRGLNEQFF
NA	TRBJ2-1	NA	TRBV11-1	TGTGCCAGCAGCACACCGGGACACCGGGGGTTCTTC	CASSTPGHRGFF
few	TRBJ2-7	NA	TRBV11-1	TGTGCCAGCAGTCCTCGTTGGTCCTACGAGCAGTACTTC	CASSPRWSYEQYF
few	TRBJ2-1	NA	TRBV12-3/TRBV12-4	TGTGCCAGCAGTTCTCAGCCCACTGGGGGCAATGAGCAGTTCTTC	CASSSQPTGGNEQFF
few	TRBJ2-5	TRBD2	TRBV20-1	TGCAGTGCTTTGGTAGCGGGGACCCAAGAGACCCAGTACTTC	CSALVAGTQETQYF
NA	TRBJ2-7	TRBD1	TRBV27	TGTGCCAGCAGTACAAACAGGGGACCCTACGAGCAGTACTTC	CASSTNRGPYEQYF
few	TRBJ2-1	TRBD2	TRBV5-4	TGTGCCAGCAGCCCCGATGCGGGGGGAGAGCAGTTCTTC	CASSPDAGGEQFF
NA	TRBJ2-2	NA	TRBV2	TGTGCCAGCAGGGCTATACAGGGCGCCGGGGAGCTGTTTTTT	CASRAIQGAGELFF
few	TRBJ1-2	NA	TRBV6-5	TGTGCCAGCAGTTACTCGAACAGCTACTATGGCTACACCTTC	CASSYSNSYYGYTF
NA	TRBJ1-1	NA	TRBV30	TGTGCCTGGAGTCCTCTACGGGTCACTGAAGCTTTCTTT	CAWSPLRVTEAFF
NA	TRBJ2-7	TRBD2	TRBV4-2	TGTGCCAGCAGCCAAGAGACGGGAGGGGGCTACGAGCAGTACTTC	CASSQETGGGYEQYF
NA	TRBJ1-5	TRBD1	TRBV5-6	TGTGCCAGCAGCTTGGGGGGACCGACAGGGCTTCGTAGCAATCAGCCCCAGCATTTT	CASSLGGPTGLRSNQPQHF
once	TRBJ2-2	TRBD1	TRBV10-3	TGTGCCATCAGTGGGGGACAGACCACCGGGGAGCTGTTTTTT	CAISGGQTTGELFF
NA	TRBJ2-3	NA	TRBV6-5	TGTGCCAGCAGTTACTCGATGCGGGGCAGCACAGATACGCAGTATTTT	CASSYSMRGSTDTQYF
NA	TRBJ2-5	NA	TRBV28	TGTGCCAGCATAGTAGGAACAGGGTCCTACCAAGAGACCCAGTACTTC	CASIVGTGSYQETQYF
NA	TRBJ2-7	TRBD2	TRBV27	TGTGCCAGCAGACGAGCGGGAGGTTCCTACGGGCAGTACTTC	CASRRAGGSYGQYF
few	TRBJ2-1	TRBD2	TRBV6-2/TRBV6-3	TGTGCCAGCAGTTATGGGGGGAGGGGCAATGAGCAGTTCTTC	CASSYGGRGNEQFF
NA	TRBJ2-7	TRBD1	TRBV6-5	TGTGCCAGCACCAGGACAGGGGGAATCCACGAGCAGTACTTC	CASTRTGGIHEQYF
NA	TRBJ1-2	NA	TRBV3-1	TGTGCCAGCAGCCAGACCGGGGGACGGACTATGGGTGGCTACACCTTC	CASSQTGGRTMGGYTF
NA	TRBJ2-1	NA	TRBV11-2	TGTGCCAGCAGCTTAGTCCGTCCCCTGGGGAGTGAGCAGTTCTTC	CASSLVRPLGSEQFF
NA	TRBJ2-1	TRBD2	TRBV4-1	TGCGCCAGCTCCCAATTAGCGGGGGGTATCTACAATGAGCAGTTCTTC	CASSQLAGGIYNEQFF
NA	TRBJ1-5	NA	TRBV10-3	TGTGCCATCAGCGAGGGGAGGGATCAGCCCCAGCATTTT	CAISEGRDQPQHF
NA	TRBJ2-5	TRBD2	TRBV20-1	TGCAGCGGACTAGCGGGACAACAAGAGACCCAGTACTTC	CSGLAGQQETQYF
few	TRBJ2-7	NA	TRBV29-1	TGCAGCGTTGTGGAGGGCTCCTACGAGCAGTACTTC	CSVVEGSYEQYF
NA	TRBJ2-5	NA	TRBV11-2	TGTGCCAGCAGCTTAGGTTTTGGACGGGAGTACTTC	CASSLGFGREYF
NA	TRBJ2-7	NA	TRBV7-2	TGTGCCAGCAGCTTAGGAGTAGCGGTGGTCTACGAGCAGTACTTC	CASSLGVAVVYEQYF
NA	TRBJ1-1	TRBD1	TRBV20-1	TGCAGTGCTAGAGATTGGGACACCGGGACAGGAGGCACTGAAGCTTTCTTT	CSARDWDTGTGGTEAFF
NA	TRBJ2-1	TRBD1	TRBV6-6	TGTGCCAGCTCGACAGGGGTTGAAGAGACCCAGTTCTTC	CASSTGVEETQFF
NA	TRBJ2-1	NA	TRBV20-1	TGCAGTGCCACCCGGGAAATGCGATCCTACAATGAGCAGTTCTTC	CSATREMRSYNEQFF
NA	TRBJ2-5	NA	TRBV14	TGTGCCAGCAGCCGCCTACCGATGGGGCTAGAGACCCAGTACTTC	CASSRLPMGLETQYF
few	TRBJ1-1	NA	TRBV6-2/TRBV6-3	TGTGCCAGCAGTTATACGAACACTGAAGCTTTCTTT	CASSYTNTEAFF
NA	TRBJ2-5	NA	TRBV3-1	TGTGCCAGCGGGGCGAGCGAGACCCAGTACTTC	CASGASETQYF
few	TRBJ2-7	NA	TRBV12-3/TRBV12-4	TGTGCCAGCAGTTTAAGGGGCTTCCTGGATGAGCAGTACTTC	CASSLRGFLDEQYF
NA	TRBJ2-5	NA	TRBV4-1	TGCGCCAGCAGCCAAGATGGTGTAAGTGGGCAGTACTTC	CASSQDGVSGQYF
NA	TRBJ2-7	TRBD2	TRBV20-1	TGCAGTGCTAGTCAGACTAGCGGGGTTCTGGGGGAGCAGTACTTC	CSASQTSGVLGEQYF
NA	TRBJ2-7	TRBD2	TRBV28	TGTGCCAGCAGTTCCGTGAAACTAGCGGGAGGACTCTACGAGCAGTACTTC	CASSSVKLAGGLYEQYF
NA	TRBJ1-4	NA	TRBV18	TGTGCCAGCTCACCACCTGGTCTAAATGAAAAACTGTTTTTT	CASSPPGLNEKLFF
NA	TRBJ2-2	NA	TRBV6-5	TGTGCCAGCAGTTACATCGGCTCCGGGGAGCTGTTTTTT	CASSYIGSGELFF
few	TRBJ2-1	NA	TRBV7-9	TGTGCCAGCAGCTCTACGACGGCGACCTACAATGAGCAGTTCTTC	CASSSTTATYNEQFF
NA	TRBJ1-2	NA	TRBV9	TGTGCCAGCAGCCCGCACGTGGACCGTCGTGGCTACACCTTC	CASSPHVDRRGYTF
NA	TRBJ1-5	TRBD1	TRBV29-1	TGCAGCGTTGCACAGGGGGGAAGCAATCAGCCCCAGCATTTT	CSVAQGGSNQPQHF